The 29 T cell receptor beta chains in this list originate from one sample, sequenced in a study of T cell changes during pregnancy in multiple sclerosis. Sequencing was performed with immunoSEQ multiplex PCR; in TCRdb, only in-frame clones are kept and a portion is missing. The table includes approximately 100,000 clones, approximately 92% detected once. Sequencing used peripheral blood, obtained in the second trimester of pregnancy. The origin of the receptors is a female donor with multiple sclerosis, enrolled in a pregnancy study.

The V and J genes are TRBV9 and TRBJ2-2; D is possibly TRBD1 (5 bases). Trimming removed 5 bases at V and 3 bases at J, with 11 bases between. Germline-derived CDR1 and CDR2 are SGDLS and YYNGEE. The CDR3 contains 14 residues. CDR3 bases: TGTGCCAGCAGTGTCCAGGGTTACACCGGGGAGCTGTTTTTT. It is translated as CASSVQGYTGELFF.

J is TRBJ2-5 and V is TRBV9; the D gene is possibly TRBD2 (6 bases). This CDR3 comprises 16 residues. Germline-derived CDR1 and CDR2 are SGDLS and YYNGEE. V lost 2 bases, J lost 1 base, and 15 bases lay in between. Here the CDR3 reads CASSVSGGIVQETQYF. In DNA form, the CDR3 reads TGTGCCAGCAGCGTTTCTGGGGGGATAGTCCAAGAGACCCAGTACTTC. Full variable domain (outside the CDR3, taken from reference TRBV9 and TRBJ2-5): DSGVTQTPKHLITATGQRVTLRCSPRSGDLSVYWYQQSLDQGLQFLIQYYNGEERAKGNILERFSAQQFPDLHSELNLSSLELGDSALYFCASSVSGGIVQETQYFGPGTRLLVL.

The chain uses TRBV7-9 and TRBJ2-2; D may be TRBD2 (6 bases). The V end lost 5 bases, the J end lost 6 bases, and 10 bases lay between the germline ends. Germline lookup yields CDR1 SEHNR and CDR2 FQNEAQ (reference sequence). This CDR3 comprises 13 residues. In DNA form, the CDR3 reads TGTGCCAGCAGCCGAACGGGGGCCGGGGAGCTGTTTTTT. Residues: CASSRTGAGELFF.

The rearrangement joins TRBV28 to TRBJ1-5; 7 nucleotides agree with TRBD1. Losses at the gene ends were 8 bases for V and 6 bases for J; bases not matched to a gene: 7. The CDR3 has 13 residues. Germline CDR1 is MDHEN and CDR2 is SYDVKM. The CDR3 nucleotides are TGTGCCAGCCAGACAGGGCCCATTCAGCCCCAGCATTTT. As protein: CASQTGPIQPQHF.

The chain carries TRBV7-9 and TRBJ1-1; D is unclear. The V end lost 2 bases, the J end lost 6 bases, and 16 bases lay between the germline ends. The CDR3 spans 15 residues. The germline CDR1 and CDR2 sequences are SEHNR and FQNEAQ (reference sequence). The CDR3 here is CASSLKDSSVAEAFF. For the CDR3, the DNA is TGTGCCAGCAGCTTAAAGGACTCCAGTGTGGCTGAAGCTTTCTTT.

The V call is TRBV28, the J call TRBJ2-5; no definite D call. Trimming shortened V by 5 bases and J by 7 bases, and 11 bases separated the two germline ends. This CDR3 region has 12 residues. Germline V lookup: CDR1 MDHEN, CDR2 SYDVKM. In nucleotides, the CDR3 is TGTGCCAGCAGTACACCCTTTGTGACCCAGTACTTC. Protein product: CASSTPFVTQYF.

The V call is TRBV5-4, the J call TRBJ2-7, with 7 positions matching TRBD1. The CDR3 sequence is 15 residues long. Germline CDR1 SGHNT, CDR2 YYREEE (reference sequence). Trimming took 4 bases from V and 3 from J; bases not matched to a gene: 10. The CDR3 nucleotides are TGTGCCAGCAGCACTGCCCGGGACAGCATCTACGAGCAGTACTTC. Protein: CASSTARDSIYEQYF.

Written as DNA, the CDR3 is TGTGCCAGCACCCTATACAGGGGTCACATCAATGAGCAGTTCTTC. Its translation: CASTLYRGHINEQFF. J is TRBJ2-1 and V is TRBV28; 7 bases are shared with TRBD1. The CDR3 is 15 amino acids. CDR1 MDHEN and CDR2 SYDVKM come from the germline V gene. V trimming: 7 bases; J trimming: 6 bases; junction bases outside the gene matches: 12.

This chain connects TRBV27 to TRBJ2-7; 9 bases are shared with TRBD1. CDR3 length: 13 residues. In germline, CDR1 is MNHEY, CDR2 SMNVEV (reference sequence). Trimming at V came to 4 bases and at J to 4 bases, leaving 2 bases not matched to a gene. The CDR3 DNA reads as TGTGCCAGCAGTTCGGGACAGGGATACGAGCAGTACTTC. Encoded protein: CASSSGQGYEQYF.

V and J are TRBV7-3 and TRBJ2-3; possibly TRBD1 for D (5 bases). The CDR3 contains 14 residues. V was pared by 4 bases and J by 9 bases, with 17 bases between. Germline CDR1 and CDR2: SGHTA and FQGTGA. Here the CDR3 reads CASSSTGPSRTQYF. DNA for the CDR3: TGTGCCAGCAGCTCAACAGGCCCATCCAGGACGCAGTATTTT.

The rearrangement links TRBV9 to TRBJ1-2; D is perhaps TRBD1 (5 bases). The CDR3 is 18 residues long. Trimming took 0 bases from V and 1 from J, leaving 19 bases between them. Germline CDR1 SGDLS, CDR2 YYNGEE. CDR3 residues: CASSVGLRADRFNYGYTF. The DNA for the CDR3 is TGTGCCAGCAGCGTAGGCCTTAGGGCCGACAGATTTAACTATGGCTACACCTTC.

V is TRBV6-5 and J is TRBJ1-1, with D hard to call. Trimming removed 6 bases from V and 5 bases from J, with 13 bases in between. Germline-derived CDR1 and CDR2 are MNHEY and SVGAGI. This CDR3 region has 13 residues. The CDR3 DNA is TGTGCCAGCAGCGGTCGGTCTGGTACTGAAGCTTTCTTT. This gives the protein CASSGRSGTEAFF.

The chain couples TRBV6-5 to TRBJ2-1; possibly TRBD1 for D (5 bases). Germline CDR1 and CDR2: MNHEY and SVGAGI. The germline V and J ends were trimmed by 6 bases and 4 bases, with 13 bases remaining between them. The CDR3 runs to 14 residues. In nucleotides, the CDR3 is TGTGCCAGCAGCCCGATGGGGCCATACAATGAGCAGTTCTTC. Translation: CASSPMGPYNEQFF.

The genes are TRBV6-5 and TRBJ1-1; TRBD1 matches 7 bases. The CDR3 is 16 residues long. In germline, CDR1 is MNHEY, CDR2 SVGAGI. With 6 bases clipped from V and 6 bases from J, the junction kept 16 bases outside the gene matches. CDR3 region: CASSYLLTGSLAEAFF. CDR3 sequence (DNA): TGTGCCAGCAGCTACCTCCTGACAGGGAGTCTGGCTGAAGCTTTCTTT.

The chain combines TRBV5-6 with TRBJ2-5; D possibly corresponds to TRBD2 (6 bases). V lost 2 bases, J lost 4 bases, and 15 bases lay in between. CDR1 and CDR2 from the germline V gene are SGHDT and YYEEEE. CDR3 length: 15 amino acids. CDR3 residues: CASSFGDLRIETQYF. Written as DNA, the CDR3 is TGTGCCAGCAGCTTCGGGGACTTAAGGATAGAGACCCAGTACTTC.

This chain links TRBV5-3 with TRBJ2-2; D not resolved. TRBV5-3 is an ORF, and what it does is uncertain. The length of the CDR3 is 15 residues. The V end was cut by 1 base, the J end by 0 bases, with 7 bases between. In nucleotides, the CDR3 is TGTGCCAGAAGCTTGCGTCCCGCGAACACCGGGGAGCTGTTTTTT. It yields the protein CARSLRPANTGELFF.

This clone occurred a few times. This chain joins TRBV4-2 and TRBJ2-1; possibly TRBD2 for D (6 bases). This CDR3 has 14 amino acids. V lost 0 bases, J lost 4 bases, and 7 bases lay in between. Looked up from germline, CDR1 is LGHNA and CDR2 is YNFKEQ. CDR3 protein: CASSQDRGYNEQFF. CDR3 sequence (DNA): TGTGCCAGCAGCCAAGATCGGGGGTACAATGAGCAGTTCTTC.

The chain combines TRBV28 with TRBJ2-3; 10 bases are shared with TRBD2. With V trimmed by 7 bases and J by 7 bases, 8 bases remained unmatched. Germline V CDR1 and CDR2: MDHEN, SYDVKM. The CDR3 contains 14 residues. CDR3 loop: CASKGAGGGNTQYF. CDR3 nucleotide sequence: TGTGCCAGCAAAGGAGCGGGAGGGGGGAATACGCAGTATTTT.

In nucleotides, the CDR3 is TGTGCCAGCAGCCGAACAGGCACCGGGGAGCTGTTTTTT. This gives the protein CASSRTGTGELFF. V is TRBV7-3 and J is TRBJ2-2, with a possible D match to TRBD1 (5 bases). Trimming stripped 5 bases from V and 4 bases from J, with 8 bases between. Germline values: CDR1 SGHTA, CDR2 FQGTGA. The CDR3 runs to 13 residues.

V gene TRBV25-1 combines with J gene TRBJ1-2, with unresolved D. The CDR3 has 18 residues. The V end was cut by 4 bases, the J end by 0 bases, with 21 bases between. CDR1 is MGHDK, CDR2 SYGVNS, per germline. In nucleotides, the CDR3 is TGTGCCAGCAGTGGGTTTGGGGTCGGAGGCCGAGCTAACTATGGCTACACCTTC. Residues: CASSGFGVGGRANYGYTF.

The chain couples TRBV27 to TRBJ1-2; perhaps TRBD1 as D (6 bases). There are 15 residues in the CDR3. Germline CDR1 reads MNHEY; CDR2 reads SMNVEV (reference sequence). Trimming cost V 0 bases and J 6 bases, with 14 bases left between them. DNA for the CDR3: TGTGCCAGCAGTTTATCCATGGACAGTCCGGATGGCTACACCTTC. Translation: CASSLSMDSPDGYTF.

The V and J genes are TRBV18 and TRBJ2-1; 11 nucleotides match TRBD2. The V segment lost 3 bases and the J segment 6 bases; nucleotides outside the gene matches: 10. Germline values: CDR1 KGHSH, CDR2 LQKENI. CDR3 length: 17 residues. Here the CDR3 reads CASSPVLGTSGSNEQFF. In DNA form, the CDR3 reads TGTGCCAGCTCACCCGTCTTAGGGACTAGCGGATCCAATGAGCAGTTCTTC.

The rearrangement links TRBV28 to TRBJ2-7; D remains ambiguous. V lost 4 bases and J lost 6, with 7 bases in between. Germline CDR1 and CDR2: MDHEN and SYDVKM. This CDR3 is built from 11 residues. The CDR3: CASSWSGEQYF. The CDR3 DNA reads TGTGCCAGCAGTTGGTCGGGCGAGCAGTACTTC.

The chain carries TRBV6-1 and TRBJ1-1; D gene unclear. V was cut by 4 bases and J by 2 bases, with 8 bases left in between. CDR1 is MNHNS, CDR2 SASEGT, per germline. The CDR3 runs 13 residues. Written as DNA, the CDR3 is TGTGCCAGCAGTGGAATGACTAACACTGAAGCTTTCTTT. Its translation: CASSGMTNTEAFF.

The V and J genes are TRBV5-1 and TRBJ2-1; TRBD1 matches 7 bases. Germline trimming cut 4 bases from V and 7 bases from J; bases unmatched to any gene: 11. Germline lookup yields CDR1 SGHRS and CDR2 YFSETQ. CDR3 size: 15 residues. The CDR3 bases are TGCGCCAGCAGCCCCACAGGGGTGTCCTGGAATGAGCAGTTCTTC. The encoded protein is CASSPTGVSWNEQFF.

The chain joins TRBV6-1 to TRBJ1-5, with D tentatively TRBD1 (5 bases). CDR3 length: 15 residues. Germline CDR1 MNHNS, CDR2 SASEGT. The germline V and J ends were trimmed by 2 bases and 2 bases, with 10 bases remaining between them. The CDR3 nucleotides are TGTGCCAGCAGTGAATTCGCGACAGGCAATCAGCCCCAGCATTTT. Translating it yields CASSEFATGNQPQHF.

The chain employs TRBV5-1 and TRBJ2-1; 7 nucleotides agree with TRBD2. From germline, CDR1 is SGHRS and CDR2 YFSETQ. The CDR3 totals 15 residues. The ends lost 5 bases at V and 9 bases at J; junction bases unmatched: 14. This CDR3 is CASRHTSALDGEQFF. For the CDR3, the DNA is TGCGCCAGCAGGCATACTAGCGCCCTAGACGGTGAGCAGTTCTTC.

The gene calls are TRBV6-6 and TRBJ2-7, with TRBD1 matching over 9 bases. Trimming removed 6 bases from V and 4 bases from J; junction bases left unmatched: 4. Germline lookup yields CDR1 MNHNY and CDR2 SVGAGI (reference sequence). The CDR3 has 13 residues. CDR3 residues: CASRDRGGYEQYF. CDR3 DNA: TGTGCCAGCAGGGACAGGGGCGGGTACGAGCAGTACTTC.

The chain combines TRBV6-1 with TRBJ2-7; a possible D gene is TRBD1 (6 bases). V lost 2 bases, J lost 6 bases, and 17 bases lay in between. CDR1 is MNHNS, CDR2 SASEGT, per germline. This CDR3 has 15 amino acids. The CDR3, as DNA: TGTGCCAGCAGTGAAAATTACGGGACATATTCCGAGCAGTACTTC. Translating gives CASSENYGTYSEQYF.